Sequencing of this T cell receptor (beta chain) was carried out in a study of shared clonotypes between healthy human individuals. Study-wide results and caveats: Some clonotypes were shared by all four sorted-subset donors, while others were not shared. The non-shared ones had lower generation probabilities than the shared ones. Naive subsets usually exceeded memory subsets in estimated richness.

Profiling relied on immunoSEQ multiplex PCR, and the TCRdb table lists in-frame clones only, not all of them. The sample holds some 1.4 million clones, more than 95% seen once. The CDR3 has 17 residues. V dropped 4 bases and J dropped 3; count of bases not matched to a gene: 9. CDR1 and CDR2 (germline): SGHRS, YFSETQ. Comment on this clone: Its antigen is unidentified.

The receptor comes from a man younger than 40 in good health. The material sequenced was naive CD4+ T cells sorted from blood. Subset given: CD45RA+ positively selected. The chain couples TRBV5-1 to TRBJ2-5, with TRBD2 matching 13 bases. The DNA of the CDR3 is TGCGCCAGCAGCCCGGGACTAGCGGGGAACCTTAAAGAGACCCAGTACTTC. This codes for CASSPGLAGNLKETQYF. The entire variable domain, with the rest obtained from reference TRBV5-1 and TRBJ2-5, is as follows: KAGVTQTPRYLIKTRGQQVTLSCSPISGHRSVSWYQQTPGQGLQFLFEYFSETQRNKGNFPGRFSGRQFSNSRSEMNVSTLELGDSALYLCASSPGLAGNLKETQYFGPGTRLLVL.